This TCR beta chain was recovered during a study of shared clonotypes between healthy human individuals. Assay used: immunoSEQ multiplex PCR; TCRdb lists only in-frame clones, some missing. The sample has some 2,100,000 clones; around 95% are singletons. The length of the CDR3 is 12 residues. Germline-derived CDR1 and CDR2 are MGHDK and SYGVNS. The gene calls are TRBV25-1 and TRBJ2-5; D ambiguous. The J call is in doubt because the DNA end fits TRBJ2-7 better. Sequenced material: naive CD4+ T cells sorted from blood. Noted subset: CD45RA+ positively selected. This clonotype was sampled from a man aged 18 to 30 in good health. The CDR3 nucleotides are TGTGCCAGCAGTGAATCCCTTGACGAGCAGTACTTC. It encodes CASSESLDEQYF.